This T cell receptor (beta chain) was identified during a study of blood T cell repertoires in COVID-19. The overall study: Sites in the United States, Italy and Spain provided acute and convalescent COVID-19 samples. From T cells, B-cell-depleted T cells, or PBMCs came the material, which was cDNA or gDNA.

The CDR3 sequence is 13 residues long. Germline V gene lookup returns CDR1 GTSNPN and CDR2 SVGIG (reference sequence). With 4 bases removed from V and 7 bases from J, the gap between germline ends came to 13 bases. In the authors' workflow: Estimated nucleated cell counts came from reference gene primer amplification. TCRdb's copy holds only in-frame clones and misses some; the assay was immunoSEQ multiplex PCR. V, J and clone size derive from that table, while D and trimming were established from the DNA sequence. The table shows 300,000 to 350,000 clones, with approximately 89% occurring only once.

The clonotype was recovered from a woman aged 18-30 years who had recovered from COVID-19. This chain joins TRBV30 and TRBJ1-4; D is uncertain. Sequenced material: peripheral blood. The CDR3 reads CAWNFLLSEKLFF. The CDR3 nucleotides read TGTGCCTGGAATTTTTTGCTCAGTGAAAAACTGTTTTTT.